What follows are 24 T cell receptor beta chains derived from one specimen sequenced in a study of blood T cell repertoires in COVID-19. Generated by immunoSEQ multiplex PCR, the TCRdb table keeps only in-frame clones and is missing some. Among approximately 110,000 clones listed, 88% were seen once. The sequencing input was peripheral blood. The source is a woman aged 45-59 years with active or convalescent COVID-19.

CDR3: CSASGGYTGELFF. The CDR3, as DNA: TGCAGTGCTAGTGGGGGCTACACCGGGGAGCTGTTTTTT. The V and J genes are TRBV20-1 and TRBJ2-2; TRBD1 might be the D (6 bases). The CDR3 is 13 residues long. V was clipped by 3 bases and J by 3 bases, with 8 bases between them. Germline V gene sequence: CDR1 DFQATT, CDR2 SNEGSKA (reference sequence).

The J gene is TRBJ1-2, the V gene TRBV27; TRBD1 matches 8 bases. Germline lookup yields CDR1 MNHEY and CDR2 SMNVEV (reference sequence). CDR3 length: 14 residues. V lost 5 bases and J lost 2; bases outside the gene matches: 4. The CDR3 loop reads CASSKDRVNYGYTF. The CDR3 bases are TGTGCCAGCAGTAAGGACAGGGTCAACTATGGCTACACCTTC.

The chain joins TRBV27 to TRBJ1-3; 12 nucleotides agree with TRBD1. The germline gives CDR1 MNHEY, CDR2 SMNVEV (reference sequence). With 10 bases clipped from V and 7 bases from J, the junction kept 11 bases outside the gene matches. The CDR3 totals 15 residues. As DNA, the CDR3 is TGTGCCACCTCCCCCGGGACAGGGGGCAGGAACACCATATATTTT. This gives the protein CATSPGTGGRNTIYF.

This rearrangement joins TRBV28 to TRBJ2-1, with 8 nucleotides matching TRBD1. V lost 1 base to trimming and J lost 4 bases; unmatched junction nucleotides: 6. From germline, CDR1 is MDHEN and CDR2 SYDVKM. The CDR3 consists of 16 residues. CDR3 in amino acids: CASSLYQGAVYNEQFF. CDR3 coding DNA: TGTGCCAGCAGTTTATATCAGGGGGCGGTATACAATGAGCAGTTCTTC. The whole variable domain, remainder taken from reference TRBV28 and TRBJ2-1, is DVKVTQSSRYLVKRTGEKVFLECVQDMDHENMFWYRQDPGLGLRLIYFSYDVKMKEKGDIPEGYSVSREKKERFSLILESASTNQTSMYLCASSLYQGAVYNEQFFGPGTRLTVL.

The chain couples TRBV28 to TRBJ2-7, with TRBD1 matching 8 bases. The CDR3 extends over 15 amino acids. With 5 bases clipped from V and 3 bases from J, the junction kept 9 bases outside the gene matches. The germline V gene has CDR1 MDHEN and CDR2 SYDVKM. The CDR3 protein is CASSLPGQAVYEQYF. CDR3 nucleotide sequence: TGTGCCAGCAGTCTCCCGGGACAGGCTGTCTACGAGCAGTACTTC.

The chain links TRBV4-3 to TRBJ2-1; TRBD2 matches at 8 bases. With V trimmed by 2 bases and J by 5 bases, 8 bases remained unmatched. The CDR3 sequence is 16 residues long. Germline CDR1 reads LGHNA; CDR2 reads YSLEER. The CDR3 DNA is TGCGCCAGCAGCCAACAAACTAGCGGAGTAAACAATGAGCAGTTCTTC. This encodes CASSQQTSGVNNEQFF.

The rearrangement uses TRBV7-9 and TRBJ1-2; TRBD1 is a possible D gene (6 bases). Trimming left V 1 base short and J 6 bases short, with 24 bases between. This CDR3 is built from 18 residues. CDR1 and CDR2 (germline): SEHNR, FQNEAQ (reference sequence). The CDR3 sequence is CASSLVRDTQLEGNGYTF. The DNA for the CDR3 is TGTGCCAGCAGCTTAGTCCGGGACACTCAACTTGAGGGTAATGGCTACACCTTC.

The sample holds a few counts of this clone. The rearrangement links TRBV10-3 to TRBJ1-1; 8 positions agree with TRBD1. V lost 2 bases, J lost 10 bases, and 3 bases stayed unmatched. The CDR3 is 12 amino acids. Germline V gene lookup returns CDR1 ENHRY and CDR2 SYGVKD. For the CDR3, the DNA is TGTGCCATCAGTGAGACCGGGACAGGAGCTTTCTTT. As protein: CAISETGTGAFF.

The CDR3 here is CASSADRGLQGYTF. The DNA for the CDR3 is TGTGCCAGTAGTGCTGACAGGGGGCTACAAGGCTACACCTTC. This sequence joins TRBV19 and TRBJ1-2; TRBD1 agrees at 10 bases. Germline V gene lookup returns CDR1 LNHDA and CDR2 SQIVND (reference sequence). The CDR3 is 14 residues long. Germline trimming cut 5 bases from V and 8 bases from J; bases unmatched to any gene: 8.

CDR3 in DNA: TGCAGCGTTGAGCGCGGGAGCGGAGAGACCCAGTACTTC. Translating gives CSVERGSGETQYF. This sequence joins TRBV29-1 and TRBJ2-5, with TRBD2 matching 7 bases. V gave up 3 bases and J gave up 4 bases; unmatched junction bases: 5. The CDR3 runs to 13 residues. CDR1 and CDR2 (germline): SQVTM, ANQGSEA.

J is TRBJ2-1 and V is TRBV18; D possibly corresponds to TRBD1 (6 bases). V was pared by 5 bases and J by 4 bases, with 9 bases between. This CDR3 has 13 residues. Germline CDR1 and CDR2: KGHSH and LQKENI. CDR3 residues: CASSAGQYNEQFF. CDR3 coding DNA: TGTGCCAGCTCAGCCGGACAGTACAATGAGCAGTTCTTC. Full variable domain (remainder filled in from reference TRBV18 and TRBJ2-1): NAGVMQNPRHLVRRRGQEARLRCSPMKGHSHVYWYRQLPEEGLKFMVYLQKENIIDESGMPKERFSAEFPKEGPSILRIQQVVRGDSAAYFCASSAGQYNEQFFGPGTRLTVL.

The CDR3 DNA sequence: TGTGCCAGCAGCGTAGAGCTCCGGGGACTAGTTTCCTACAATGAGCAGTTCTTC. Translated: CASSVELRGLVSYNEQFF. V is TRBV9 and J is TRBJ2-1; 8 bases line up with TRBD2. The CDR3 sequence is 18 residues long. CDR1 SGDLS and CDR2 YYNGEE come from the germline V gene. Trimming took 0 bases from V and 1 from J; bases not matched to a gene: 9.

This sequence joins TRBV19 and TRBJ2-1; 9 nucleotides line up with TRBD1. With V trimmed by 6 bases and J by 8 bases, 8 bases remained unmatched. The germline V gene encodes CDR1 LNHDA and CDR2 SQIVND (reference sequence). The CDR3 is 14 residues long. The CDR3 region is CASRSGTGFYEQFF. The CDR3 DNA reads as TGTGCCAGTAGGTCCGGGACAGGGTTTTATGAGCAGTTCTTC.

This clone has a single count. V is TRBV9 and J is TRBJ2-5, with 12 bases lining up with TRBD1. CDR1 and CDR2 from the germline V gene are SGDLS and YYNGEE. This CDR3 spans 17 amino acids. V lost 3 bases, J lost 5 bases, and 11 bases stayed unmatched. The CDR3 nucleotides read TGTGCCAGCAGCGAGGGGTGGGACAGGGGGCGATTTGAGACCCAGTACTTC. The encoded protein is CASSEGWDRGRFETQYF.

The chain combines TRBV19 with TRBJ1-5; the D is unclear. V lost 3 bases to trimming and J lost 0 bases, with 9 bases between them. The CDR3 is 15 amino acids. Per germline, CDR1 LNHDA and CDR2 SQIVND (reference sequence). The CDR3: CASSIARYSNQPQHF. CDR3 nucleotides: TGTGCCAGTAGTATTGCGAGATATAGCAATCAGCCCCAGCATTTT. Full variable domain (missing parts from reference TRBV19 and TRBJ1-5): DGGITQSPKYLFRKEGQNVTLSCEQNLNHDAMYWYRQDPGQGLRLIYYSQIVNDFQKGDIAEGYSVSREKKESFPLTVTSAQKNPTAFYLCASSIARYSNQPQHFGDGTRLSIL.

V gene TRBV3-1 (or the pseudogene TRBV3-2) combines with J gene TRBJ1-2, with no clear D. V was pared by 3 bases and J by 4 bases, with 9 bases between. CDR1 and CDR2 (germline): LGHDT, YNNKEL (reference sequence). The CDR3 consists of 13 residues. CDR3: CASSHQAAYGYTF. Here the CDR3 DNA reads TGTGCCAGCAGCCATCAGGCAGCCTATGGCTACACCTTC.

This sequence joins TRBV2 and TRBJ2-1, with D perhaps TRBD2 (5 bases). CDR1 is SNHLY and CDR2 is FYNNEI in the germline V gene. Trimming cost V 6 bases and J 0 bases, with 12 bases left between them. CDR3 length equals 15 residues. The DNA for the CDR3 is TGTGCCAGCAGACGGGAACGGAGCTCCTACAATGAGCAGTTCTTC. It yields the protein CASRRERSSYNEQFF.

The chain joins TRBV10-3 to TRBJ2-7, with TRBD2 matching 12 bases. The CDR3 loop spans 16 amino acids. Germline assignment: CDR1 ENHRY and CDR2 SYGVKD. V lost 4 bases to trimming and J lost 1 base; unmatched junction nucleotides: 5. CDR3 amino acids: CAISVASGRVSYEQYF. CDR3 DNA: TGTGCCATCAGTGTGGCTAGCGGGAGGGTATCCTACGAGCAGTACTTC.

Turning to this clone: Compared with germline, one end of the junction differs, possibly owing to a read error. The CDR3 DNA reads TGTGCCATCAGTGAGCGGGAGGGCCCTCTCTTC. Encoded protein: CAISEREGPLF. The V gene is TRBV10-3, the J gene TRBJ2-1; the match to TRBD2 covers 8 bases. This CDR3 contains 11 residues. Germline CDR1 is ENHRY and CDR2 is SYGVKD.

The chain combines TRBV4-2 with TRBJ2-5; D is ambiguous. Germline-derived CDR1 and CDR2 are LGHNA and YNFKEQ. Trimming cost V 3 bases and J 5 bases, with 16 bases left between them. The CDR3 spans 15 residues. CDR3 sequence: CASSHLARSEETQYF. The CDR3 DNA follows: TGTGCCAGCAGCCACCTCGCTAGATCGGAGGAGACCCAGTACTTC.

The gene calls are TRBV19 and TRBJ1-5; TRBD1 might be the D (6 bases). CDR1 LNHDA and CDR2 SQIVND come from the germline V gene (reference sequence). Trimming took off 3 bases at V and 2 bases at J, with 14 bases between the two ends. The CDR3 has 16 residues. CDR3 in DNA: TGTGCCAGTAGTATTTTGGGGGCGCGTGGCAATCAGCCCCAGCATTTT. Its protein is CASSILGARGNQPQHF. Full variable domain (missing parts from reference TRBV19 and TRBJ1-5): DGGITQSPKYLFRKEGQNVTLSCEQNLNHDAMYWYRQDPGQGLRLIYYSQIVNDFQKGDIAEGYSVSREKKESFPLTVTSAQKNPTAFYLCASSILGARGNQPQHFGDGTRLSIL.

CDR3 sequence: CASSSGTTQETQYF. In nucleotides, the CDR3 is TGTGCCAGCAGCTCAGGGACTACTCAAGAGACCCAGTACTTC. The J gene is TRBJ2-5, the V gene TRBV7-3; TRBD2 aligns across 7 bases. The CDR3 is made up of 14 amino acids. Germline values: CDR1 SGHTA, CDR2 FQGTGA. With V trimmed by 4 bases and J by 2 bases, 4 bases remained unmatched. Combining the CDR3 with reference TRBV7-3 and TRBJ2-5 gives the whole variable domain GAGVSQTPSNKVTEKGKYVELRCDPISGHTALYWYRQSLGQGPEFLIYFQGTGAADDSGLPNDRFFAVRPEGSVSTLKIQRTERGDSAVYLCASSSGTTQETQYFGPGTRLLVL.

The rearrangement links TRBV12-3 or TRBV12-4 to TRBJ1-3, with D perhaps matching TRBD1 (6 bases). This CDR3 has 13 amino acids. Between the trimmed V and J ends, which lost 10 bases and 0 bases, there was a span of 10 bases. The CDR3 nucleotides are TGTGCCACCTCGACAGGCTCTGGAAACACCATATATTTT. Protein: CATSTGSGNTIYF.

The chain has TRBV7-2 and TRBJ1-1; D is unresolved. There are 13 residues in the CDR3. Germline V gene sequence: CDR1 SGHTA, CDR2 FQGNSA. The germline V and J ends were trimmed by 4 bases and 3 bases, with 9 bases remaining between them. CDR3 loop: CASSSRRDTEAFF. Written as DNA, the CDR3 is TGTGCCAGCAGCTCTCGGAGGGACACTGAAGCTTTCTTT.